These T cell receptor beta chains were read from a single sample in a study of OX40 agonist ivuxolimab in advanced cancers. Some clones are missing from TCRdb's copy, which holds only in-frame ones; the method was immunoSEQ multiplex PCR. The table includes 83,000 or so clones, 65% to 90% detected once. The source was CD4+ or CD8+ T cells sorted from blood, collected in a trial of the OX40 agonist ivuxolimab. The source of these receptors is an adult with an advanced solid tumor such as melanoma, head and neck, liver or kidney cancer. CDR3s include the opening cysteine and the closing phenylalanine or tryptophan. The order of the fields is J gene, D gene, clone size, V gene, CDR3 protein, CDR3 DNA. D genes are given only for firm matches. Only part of the rows carry a size: once, few, many, or a class if the clone is expanded.

>TRBJ2-3|NA|once|TRBV6-1
CASSLRQLTDTQYF
TGTGCCAGCAGTTTAAGACAACTCACAGATACGCAGTATTTT
>TRBJ2-1|TRBD2|NA|TRBV6-4
CASMPLAGGHEQFF
TGTGCCAGCATGCCTCTAGCGGGGGGGCATGAGCAGTTCTTC
>TRBJ2-7|TRBD2|NA|TRBV2
CASSNSGLAVHF
TGTGCCAGCAGCAACTCTGGACTAGCGGTCCATTTC
>TRBJ2-7|NA|NA|TRBV7-2
CASSARTVSSYEQYF
TGTGCCAGCAGCGCACGGACGGTAAGCTCCTACGAGCAGTACTTC
>TRBJ2-5|NA|NA|TRBV2
CASKRKDITWETQYF
TGTGCCAGCAAGAGAAAGGACATCACTTGGGAGACCCAGTACTTC
>TRBJ2-1|TRBD2|NA|TRBV7-6
CASSPQTSGLVEQFF
TGTGCCAGCAGCCCCCAGACTAGCGGCCTCGTCGAGCAGTTCTTC
>TRBJ1-6|NA|NA|TRBV6-1
CASLKGQDNSPLHF
TGTGCCAGCCTGAAGGGGCAAGATAATTCACCCCTCCACTTT
>TRBJ1-6|NA|NA|TRBV5-6
CASSNPGLSPLHF
TGTGCCAGCTCTAATCCGGGATTATCACCCCTCCACTTT
>TRBJ2-2|NA|few|TRBV11-2
CASSLDRSNGGELFF
TGTGCCAGCAGCTTAGATCGAAGCAACGGCGGGGAGCTGTTTTTT
>TRBJ2-7|TRBD1|NA|TRBV19
CASSSGTGKYEQYF
TGTGCCAGTAGTTCCGGGACAGGGAAGTACGAGCAGTACTTC
>TRBJ1-4|NA|NA|TRBV27
CASSFPFKGLSNEKLFF
TGTGCCAGCAGTTTCCCCTTTAAGGGGCTGTCTAATGAAAAACTGTTTTTT
>TRBJ2-7|NA|NA|TRBV10-3
CAISESSTETYEQYF
TGTGCCATCAGTGAAAGTTCGACAGAGACCTACGAGCAGTACTTC
>TRBJ1-3|NA|NA|TRBV28
CASSFVLDTIYF
TGTGCCAGCAGTTTTGTTTTAGACACCATATATTTT
>TRBJ2-7|TRBD2|NA|TRBV7-6
CASSSFPGLAAHPPLEQYF
TGTGCCAGCAGCTCATTTCCGGGACTAGCGGCCCACCCCCCCCTCGAGCAGTACTTC
>TRBJ1-5|NA|NA|TRBV25-1
CASSVGGQPQHF
TGTGCCAGCAGTGTGGGAGGTCAGCCCCAGCATTTT
>TRBJ1-1|NA|NA|TRBV4-2
CASSKGGHIGTEAFF
TGTGCCAGCAGCAAAGGGGGACATATCGGCACTGAAGCTTTCTTT
>TRBJ1-6|NA|few|TRBV7-9
CASSLARRTPPSTLHF
TGTGCCAGCAGCTTAGCCCGCAGGACGCCTCCGTCAACCCTCCACTTT
>TRBJ1-2|TRBD1|NA|TRBV7-2
CASSSGQGRNYGYTF
TGTGCCAGCAGCTCCGGACAGGGGAGGAACTATGGCTACACCTTC
>TRBJ2-7|NA|NA|TRBV5-1
CASSPGGVTYEQYF
TGCGCCAGCAGCCCCGGGGGCGTAACCTACGAGCAGTACTTC
>TRBJ1-6|TRBD1|once|TRBV5-1
CASSPGDRVNSPLHF
TGCGCCAGCAGCCCAGGGGACAGGGTGAACTCACCCCTCCACTTT
>TRBJ1-2|NA|NA|TRBV28
CASSRDRFYGYTF
TGTGCCAGCAGTCGAGACAGGTTCTATGGCTACACCTTC
>TRBJ2-2|TRBD1|NA|TRBV29-1
CSGGTGGTGELFF
TGCAGCGGCGGGACAGGGGGGACCGGGGAGCTGTTTTTT
>TRBJ2-3|NA|NA|TRBV28
CASSSPGTGTDTQYF
TGTGCCAGCAGTTCCCCCGGGACGGGCACGGATACGCAGTATTTT
>TRBJ1-1|NA|NA|TRBV10-3
CAISEFEGTNTEAFF
TGTGCCATCAGTGAGTTCGAGGGGACGAACACTGAAGCTTTCTTT
>TRBJ1-2|TRBD1|NA|TRBV27
CASSPQGGSYGYTF
TGTGCCAGCAGTCCACAGGGGGGATCCTATGGCTACACCTTC
>TRBJ1-2|NA|NA|TRBV6-6
CTVGRGNYGYTF
TGTACCGTCGGGAGGGGTAACTATGGCTACACCTTC
>TRBJ1-3|NA|NA|TRBV5-1
CASSSTGTGNTIYF
TGCGCCAGCAGTTCGACAGGAACGGGAAACACCATATATTTT
>TRBJ2-1|NA|NA|TRBV6-5
CASSFLRDFSYNEQFF
TGTGCCAGCAGTTTTCTCCGGGACTTCTCCTACAATGAGCAGTTCTTC
>TRBJ2-2|NA|NA|TRBV29-1
CSVEGGTRTGELFF
TGCAGCGTTGAAGGGGGCACACGTACCGGGGAGCTGTTTTTT